The T cell receptor (beta chain) described here comes from a study of OX40 agonist ivuxolimab in advanced cancers. The CDR3 length is 14 residues. Trimming stripped 5 bases from V and 8 bases from J, with 21 bases between. Germline values: CDR1 SQVTM, CDR2 ANQGSEA. Generated by immunoSEQ multiplex PCR, the TCRdb table keeps only in-frame clones and is missing some. The data contain under 20,000 clones, roughly nine tenths of them singletons. Individuals having autoimmune disease history or systemic immunosuppression were not enrolled. This rearrangement joins TRBV29-1 to TRBJ1-2; possible D gene TRBD1, 6 bases. The receptor was isolated from an adult with an advanced solid tumor such as melanoma, head and neck, liver or kidney cancer. The source material was CD4+ or CD8+ T cells sorted from blood, sampled in a trial of the OX40 agonist ivuxolimab. CDR3 nucleotide sequence: TGCAGCGTTCCGATACAGGGATTAAGTTACGGCTACACCTTC. Encoded protein: CSVPIQGLSYGYTF. The whole variable domain, filled in from reference TRBV29-1 and TRBJ1-2, reads SAVISQKPSRDICQRGTSLTIQCQVDSQVTMMFWYRQQPGQSLTLIATANQGSEATYESGFVIDKFPISRPNLTFSTLTVSNMSPEDSSIYLCSVPIQGLSYGYTFGSGTRLTVV.